The 20 T cell receptor beta chains below all came from one sample that was sequenced in a study of T cell responses to AZD1222 COVID-19 vaccine. Profiled with immunoSEQ multiplex PCR; TCRdb holds only in-frame clones, not every one. The sample lists fewer than 100,000 clones, approximately 90% seen once, with under 14% in the top ten. The specimen was peripheral blood, collected 28 days after the second AZD1222 dose. These TCRs come from an adult who received the AZD1222 COVID-19 vaccine.

The chain couples TRBV6-5 to TRBJ2-3; D ambiguous. The germline V gene has CDR1 MNHEY and CDR2 SVGAGI. The CDR3 length is 15 residues. Trimming stripped 0 bases from V and 5 bases from J, with 12 bases between. The CDR3 nucleotides are TGTGCCAGCAGTTACTCGTCGTACCTCGGAGATACGCAGTATTTT. As protein: CASSYSSYLGDTQYF.

V usage is TRBV9 and J usage is TRBJ2-5, with 9 nucleotides matching TRBD1. CDR1 is SGDLS, CDR2 YYNGEE, per germline. The CDR3 is 15 amino acids. Germline trimming cut 4 bases from V and 0 bases from J; bases unmatched to any gene: 4. The CDR3 is CASSRDRGNQETQYF. The CDR3 DNA is TGTGCCAGCAGCAGAGACAGGGGGAACCAAGAGACCCAGTACTTC.

For this clone: The sample has other DNA sequences that encode this CDR3 too. The chain employs TRBV7-2 and TRBJ2-3; no definite D call. The V end was cut by 2 bases, the J end by 3 bases, with 3 bases between. The CDR3 runs to 12 residues. Germline V CDR1 and CDR2: SGHTA, FQGNSA. CDR3 amino acids: CASSLRTDTQYF. The CDR3 nucleotides are TGTGCCAGCAGCTTAAGAACAGATACGCAGTATTTT.

The rearrangement joins TRBV29-1 to TRBJ1-1, with D unclear. CDR3 length equals 12 residues. The germline V and J ends were trimmed by 6 bases and 4 bases, with 12 bases remaining between them. Germline CDR1 reads SQVTM; CDR2 reads ANQGSEA. CDR3 amino acids: CSVFDRLTEAFF. The CDR3 coding sequence is TGCAGCGTCTTTGACCGACTCACTGAAGCTTTCTTT.

V usage is TRBV21-1 and J usage is TRBJ1-1; the table's D call of TRBD1 was not tested on the DNA. TRBV21-1 is noted as a pseudogene. The CDR3 is 15 amino acids. CDR3 nucleotides: TGTGCCAGCAGCAGGGGCCCTCCTAGGAACACTGAAGCTTTCTTT. This codes for CASSRGPPRNTEAFF.

The genes are TRBV7-3 and TRBJ1-2; no firm D call. The CDR3 is 13 amino acids. Per germline, CDR1 SGHTA and CDR2 FQGTGA. With 5 bases removed from V and 1 base from J, the gap between germline ends came to 8 bases. The CDR3 region is CASSADGNYGYTF. The CDR3 DNA sequence: TGTGCCAGCAGCGCCGACGGTAACTATGGCTACACCTTC.

A single count supports this clone. The gene calls are TRBV12-5 and TRBJ1-2, with 7 bases identical to TRBD1. The CDR3 extends over 13 amino acids. Germline V lookup: CDR1 LGHNT, CDR2 FRNRAP. With V trimmed by 5 bases and J by 5 bases, 5 bases remained unmatched. The chain's CDR3 is CASGRDSPYGYTF. As DNA, the CDR3 is TGTGCTAGTGGTCGGGACAGTCCTTATGGCTACACCTTC.

The rearrangement links TRBV5-1 to TRBJ2-7; 9 bases map to TRBD2. With V trimmed by 2 bases and J by 2 bases, 5 bases remained unmatched. The germline gives CDR1 SGHRS, CDR2 YFSETQ. This CDR3 has 15 amino acids. CDR3 bases: TGCGCCAGCAGCTTTCTTAGCGGGGGTACCTACGAGCAGTACTTC. Protein: CASSFLSGGTYEQYF.

This chain connects TRBV5-6 to TRBJ1-2, with D maybe TRBD1 (6 bases). The CDR3 is 15 residues long. The V gene lost 0 bases and the J gene lost 3 bases, with 12 bases spanning the gap. Germline values: CDR1 SGHDT, CDR2 YYEEEE. The CDR3 region has the DNA TGTGCCAGCAGCTTGGCAGGGGTGGAATACTATGGCTACACCTTC. Amino acid sequence: CASSLAGVEYYGYTF.

This sequence joins TRBV6-1 and TRBJ1-1; 8 nucleotides align to TRBD1. J lost 0 bases, V lost 1 base, and 4 bases had no gene match. In germline, CDR1 is MNHNS, CDR2 SASEGT. The CDR3 extends over 16 amino acids. The CDR3 here is CASSEGPTGVNTEAFF. The CDR3 coding sequence is TGTGCCAGCAGTGAAGGCCCGACAGGGGTGAACACTGAAGCTTTCTTT.

V gene TRBV29-1 combines with J gene TRBJ1-3; 7 bases fit TRBD1. Trimming removed 7 bases from V and 4 bases from J; junction bases left unmatched: 4. The CDR3 runs 12 residues. Looked up from germline, CDR1 is SQVTM and CDR2 is ANQGSEA. The CDR3 bases are TGCAGCGGACGGGACAGCGGAAACACCATATATTTT. Translation: CSGRDSGNTIYF.

This clone was seen a few times. The genes are TRBV24-1 and TRBJ2-7; D remains ambiguous. Germline V CDR1 and CDR2: KGHDR, SFDVKD. This CDR3 comprises 13 residues. The V end was cut by 6 bases, the J end by 6 bases, with 14 bases between. This chain's CDR3 is CATSTGSRAEQYF. CDR3 in DNA: TGTGCCACCAGTACCGGGTCCAGAGCCGAGCAGTACTTC.

This sequence joins TRBV6-5 and TRBJ2-3; D gene unclear. V was shortened by 2 bases and J by 2 bases, with 8 bases between the two germline ends. Germline CDR1 MNHEY, CDR2 SVGAGI. The CDR3 contains 14 residues. The CDR3 bases are TGTGCCAGCAGTTACCGGACCAACACAGATACGCAGTATTTT. Translation gives CASSYRTNTDTQYF.

The V gene is TRBV7-8, the J gene TRBJ1-2; the match to TRBD1 covers 8 bases. Germline CDR1 and CDR2: SGHVS and FQNEAQ. The CDR3 runs to 16 residues. V shed 5 bases, J shed 7 bases, and the junction held 15 bases outside the gene matches. CDR3 bases: TGTGCCAGCAGCCCCTACACCAGGACAGGGTTGGGTGGCTACACCTTC. Translated: CASSPYTRTGLGGYTF.

This chain connects TRBV27 to TRBJ1-5; weak D call: TRBD1 (5 bases). Between the trimmed V and J ends, which lost 5 bases and 4 bases, there was a span of 18 bases. Germline lookup yields CDR1 MNHEY and CDR2 SMNVEV (reference sequence). This CDR3 is 16 amino acids long. This chain's CDR3 is CASSGSYNRRNQPQHF. The CDR3, as DNA: TGTGCCAGCAGTGGGAGCTACAACAGGAGAAATCAGCCCCAGCATTTT.

The J gene is TRBJ1-1, the V gene TRBV27, with 7 bases matching TRBD1. The CDR3 is 19 residues long. Germline V gene lookup returns CDR1 MNHEY and CDR2 SMNVEV (reference sequence). Losses at the gene ends were 0 bases for V and 3 bases for J; bases not matched to a gene: 16. The CDR3 DNA is TGTGCCAGCAGTTTATCGATTCCGACAGGAGACAGGGTAGACACTGAAGCTTTCTTT. The encoded protein is CASSLSIPTGDRVDTEAFF.

The rearrangement uses TRBV27 and TRBJ2-5; 12 nucleotides agree with TRBD2. The CDR3 covers 17 residues. V shed 5 bases and J 1 base; nucleotides not matched to a gene: 8. The germline V gene encodes CDR1 MNHEY and CDR2 SMNVEV (reference sequence). Written as DNA, the CDR3 is TGTGCCAGCAGTCCAGGGACTAGCGGGCCGGCCCAAGAGACCCAGTACTTC. It specifies CASSPGTSGPAQETQYF.

The chain couples TRBV29-1 to TRBJ2-7; the D call may be TRBD1 or TRBD2 (5 bases each). CDR3 length: 14 amino acids. Germline CDR1 is SQVTM and CDR2 is ANQGSEA. Trimming shortened V by 7 bases and J by 0 bases, and 16 bases separated the two germline ends. For the CDR3, the DNA is TGCAGCGCGGGGCTTTCTTACACCTCCTACGAGCAGTACTTC. Translation gives CSAGLSYTSYEQYF.

The chain combines TRBV6-1 with TRBJ1-1; D is undetermined. The length of the CDR3 is 11 residues. Germline V gene lookup returns CDR1 MNHNS and CDR2 SASEGT. V was trimmed by 0 bases and J by 10 bases, leaving 6 bases between them. The CDR3 reads CASSEAVGAFF. The CDR3, as DNA: TGTGCCAGCAGTGAAGCTGTTGGAGCTTTCTTT.

The CDR3 sequence is CASSSQPSGSPGNEQFF. CDR3 sequence (DNA): TGTGCCAGCAGCTCCCAGCCTAGCGGCTCCCCGGGGAATGAGCAGTTCTTC. The chain links TRBV7-3 to TRBJ2-1; 7 nucleotides match TRBD2. Germline assignment: CDR1 SGHTA and CDR2 FQGTGA. The CDR3 runs to 17 residues. Trimming removed 4 bases from V and 7 bases from J; junction bases left unmatched: 16.